This T cell receptor beta chain was observed in a study of blood T cell repertoires in COVID-19. Study information: Sites in the United States, Italy and Spain provided acute and convalescent COVID-19 samples.

Germline CDR1 is SGHTA and CDR2 is FQGNSA. The V gene lost 2 bases and the J gene lost 5 bases, with 7 bases spanning the gap. The CDR3 sequence is 13 residues long. As processed by the authors: It was from reference gene primer amplification that nucleated cell counts were estimated. Only in-frame clones appear in the TCRdb table, and some are missing; sequencing was by immunoSEQ multiplex PCR. D and trimming come from the DNA, and the V and J calls and clone size come from that table. The sample records about 270,000 clones, about 82% being singletons. Enrolled during active infection, Seattle patients were then followed longitudinally.

The material sequenced was peripheral blood. The clonotype comes from a woman aged 80 or over with COVID-19, enrolled during active disease. V and J are TRBV7-2 and TRBJ2-1; D call uncertain. For the CDR3, the DNA is TGTGCCAGCAGCTTACCGTCTAACAATGAGCAGTTCTTC. Translating it yields CASSLPSNNEQFF.